The clone carrying this T cell receptor beta chain was counted ten times or more. Germline V gene data show CDR1 as SQVTM and CDR2 as ANQGSEA. CDR3 length equals 11 residues. The ends were cut back, 2 bases at V and 0 bases at J, with 0 bases in the middle. In each sample, at least 6 million PBMCs were isolated. The use of a sample-barcoded 5' primer and a J-beta primer mix characterized a second PCR of about 7 to 12 cycles. TCRdb fed the 5' RACE reads into MiXCR, producing one record per CDR3 protein. The sample lists approximately 1,000,000 distinct CDR3 sequences; 40% to 55% were seen once. These data belong to a study of blood T cells in healthy people across ages.

The sample was blood. The TCR sequence derives from a woman aged 55-69 years in good health. The V gene is TRBV29-1, the J gene TRBJ2-3; D is uncertain. The CDR3 region is CSVESTDTQYF. CDR3 in DNA: TGCAGCGTTGAAAGCACAGATACGCAGTATTTT.